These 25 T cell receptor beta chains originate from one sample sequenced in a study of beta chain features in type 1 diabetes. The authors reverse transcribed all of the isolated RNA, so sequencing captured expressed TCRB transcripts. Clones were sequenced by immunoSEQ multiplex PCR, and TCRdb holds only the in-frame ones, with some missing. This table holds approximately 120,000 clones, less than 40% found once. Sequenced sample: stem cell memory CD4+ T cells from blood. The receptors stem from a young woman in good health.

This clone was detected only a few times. CDR3 in DNA: TGTGCCAGCAGCTCCTCGGCGCGGGAGGGTCACCAGTTCTTC. Translating gives CASSSSAREGHQFF. This sequence joins TRBV5-4 and TRBJ2-1; TRBD2 matches 9 bases. J lost 13 bases, V lost 3 bases, and 11 bases had no gene match. The V gene's germline CDR1 is SGHNT and CDR2 YYREEE (reference sequence). The CDR3 is made up of 14 amino acids.

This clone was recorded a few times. The CDR3 DNA reads TGTGCCAGCAGCCAAGACAGGGGCAGGGGAGCAAGCAATGAGCAGTTCTTC. As protein: CASSQDRGRGASNEQFF. V and J are TRBV4-2 and TRBJ2-1; D perhaps matches TRBD1 (6 bases). Trimming left V 0 bases short and J 6 bases short, with 18 bases between. The germline V gene has CDR1 LGHNA and CDR2 YNFKEQ. The CDR3 totals 17 residues.

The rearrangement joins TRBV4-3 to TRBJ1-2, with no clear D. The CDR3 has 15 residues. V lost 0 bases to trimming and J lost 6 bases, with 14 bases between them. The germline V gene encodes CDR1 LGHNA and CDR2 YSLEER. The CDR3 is CASSQDRAILHGYTF. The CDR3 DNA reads TGCGCCAGCAGCCAAGATAGAGCGATTCTCCATGGCTACACCTTC.

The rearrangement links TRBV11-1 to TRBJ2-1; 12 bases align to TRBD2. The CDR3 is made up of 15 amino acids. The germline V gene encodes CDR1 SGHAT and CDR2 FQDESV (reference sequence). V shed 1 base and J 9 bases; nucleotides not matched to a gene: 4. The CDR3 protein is CASSLGLAGASEQFF. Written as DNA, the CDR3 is TGTGCCAGCAGCTTAGGACTAGCGGGAGCTAGTGAGCAGTTCTTC. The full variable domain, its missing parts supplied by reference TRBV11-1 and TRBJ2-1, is EAEVAQSPRYKITEKSQAVAFWCDPISGHATLYWYRQILGQGPELLVQFQDESVVDDSQLPKDRFSAERLKGVDSTLKIQPAELGDSAMYLCASSLGLAGASEQFFGPGTRLTVL.

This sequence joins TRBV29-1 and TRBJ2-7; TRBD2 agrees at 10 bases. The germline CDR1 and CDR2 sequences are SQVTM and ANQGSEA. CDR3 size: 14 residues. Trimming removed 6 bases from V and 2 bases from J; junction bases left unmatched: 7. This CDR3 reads CSVATLAGPYEQYF. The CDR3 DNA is TGCAGCGTAGCGACACTAGCGGGGCCCTACGAGCAGTACTTC.

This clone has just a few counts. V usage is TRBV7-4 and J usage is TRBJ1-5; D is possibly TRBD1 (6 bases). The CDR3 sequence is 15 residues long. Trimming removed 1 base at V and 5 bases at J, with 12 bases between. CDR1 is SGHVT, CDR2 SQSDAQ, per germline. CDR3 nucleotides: TGTGCCAGCAGCTTAGTGGACAGTCTGGATCAGCCCCAGCATTTT. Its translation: CASSLVDSLDQPQHF.

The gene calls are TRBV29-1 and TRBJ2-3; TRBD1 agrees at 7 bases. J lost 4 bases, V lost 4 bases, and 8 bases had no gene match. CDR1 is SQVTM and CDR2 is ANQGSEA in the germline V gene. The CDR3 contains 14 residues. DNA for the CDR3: TGCAGCGTTGTCGACAGGGCGAAAGCAGATACGCAGTATTTT. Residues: CSVVDRAKADTQYF.

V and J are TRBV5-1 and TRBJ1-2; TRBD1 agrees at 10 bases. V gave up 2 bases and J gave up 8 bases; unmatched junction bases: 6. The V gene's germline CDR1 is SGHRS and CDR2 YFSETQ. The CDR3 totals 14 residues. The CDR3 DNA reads TGCGCCAGCAGCTTTGACAGGGGGCAGGGCGGCTACACCTTC. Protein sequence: CASSFDRGQGGYTF.

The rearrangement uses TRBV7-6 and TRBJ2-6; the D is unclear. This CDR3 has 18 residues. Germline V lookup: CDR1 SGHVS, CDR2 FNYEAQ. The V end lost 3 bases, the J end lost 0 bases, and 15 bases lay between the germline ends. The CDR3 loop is CASSLGPDGSSGANVLTF. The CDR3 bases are TGTGCCAGCAGCTTGGGCCCTGACGGAAGCTCTGGGGCCAACGTCCTGACTTTC.

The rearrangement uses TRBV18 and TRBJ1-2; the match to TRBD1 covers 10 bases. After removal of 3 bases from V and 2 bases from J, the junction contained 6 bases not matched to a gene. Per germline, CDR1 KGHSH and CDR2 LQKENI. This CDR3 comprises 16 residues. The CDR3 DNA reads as TGTGCCAGCTCACCTCCCGGGACAGGGGCGAACTATGGCTACACCTTC. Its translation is CASSPPGTGANYGYTF.

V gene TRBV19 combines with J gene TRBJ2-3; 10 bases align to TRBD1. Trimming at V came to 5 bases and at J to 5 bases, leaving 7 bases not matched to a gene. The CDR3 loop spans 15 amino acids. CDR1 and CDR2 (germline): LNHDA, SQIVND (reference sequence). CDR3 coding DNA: TGTGCCAGTAGTCCCGGGACAGGGGTCGTAGATACGCAGTATTTT. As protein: CASSPGTGVVDTQYF.

This chain's CDR3 is CSVGRRLSHEQYF. The CDR3, as DNA: TGCAGCGTCGGGAGGAGACTGTCCCACGAGCAGTACTTC. The chain couples TRBV29-1 to TRBJ2-5, with 7 positions matching TRBD2. The assigned J gene may be wrong: the sequence end matches TRBJ2-7 better. This CDR3 spans 13 amino acids. CDR1 SQVTM and CDR2 ANQGSEA come from the germline V gene.

In nucleotides, the CDR3 is TGTGCCAGCAGCGTATCGCTAGCGGAGTACACCGGGGAGCTGTTTTTT. It encodes CASSVSLAEYTGELFF. This chain joins TRBV9 and TRBJ2-2; 7 nucleotides align to TRBD2. V was pared by 1 base and J by 3 bases, with 6 bases of the junction left unmatched. Germline V gene sequence: CDR1 SGDLS, CDR2 YYNGEE. The CDR3 loop spans 16 amino acids.

The chain's CDR3 is CASSLEGRWTDTQYF. The DNA of the CDR3 is TGTGCCAGCAGCTTAGAAGGGAGGTGGACAGATACGCAGTATTTT. This chain uses TRBV7-8 with TRBJ2-3; TRBD2 is a possible D gene (6 bases). The length of the CDR3 is 15 residues. Germline V lookup: CDR1 SGHVS, CDR2 FQNEAQ. Deletions cut 1 base from V and 3 bases from J, with 11 bases between.

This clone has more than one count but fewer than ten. The CDR3 region is CATSEQWSSYEQYF. Written as DNA, the CDR3 is TGTGCCACCAGCGAACAGTGGAGCTCCTACGAGCAGTACTTC. V gene TRBV6-1 combines with J gene TRBJ2-7; D not resolved. V lost 10 bases to trimming and J lost 0 bases, with 16 bases between them. The CDR3 has 14 amino acids. Germline CDR1 MNHNS, CDR2 SASEGT.

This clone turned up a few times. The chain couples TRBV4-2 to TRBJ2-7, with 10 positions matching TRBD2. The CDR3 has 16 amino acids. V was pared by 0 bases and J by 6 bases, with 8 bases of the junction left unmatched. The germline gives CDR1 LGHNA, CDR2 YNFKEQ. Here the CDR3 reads CASSQDLAGAGREQYF. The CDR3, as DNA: TGTGCCAGCAGCCAAGATCTAGCGGGAGCCGGGCGCGAGCAGTACTTC.

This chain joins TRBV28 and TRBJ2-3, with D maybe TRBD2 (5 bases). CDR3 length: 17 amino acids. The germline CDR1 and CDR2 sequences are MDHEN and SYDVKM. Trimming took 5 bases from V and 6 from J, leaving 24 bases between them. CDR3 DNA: TGTGCCAGCAGTCCCGCGGGTGGTAGCCTAGTTTTCGATACGCAGTATTTT. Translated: CASSPAGGSLVFDTQYF.

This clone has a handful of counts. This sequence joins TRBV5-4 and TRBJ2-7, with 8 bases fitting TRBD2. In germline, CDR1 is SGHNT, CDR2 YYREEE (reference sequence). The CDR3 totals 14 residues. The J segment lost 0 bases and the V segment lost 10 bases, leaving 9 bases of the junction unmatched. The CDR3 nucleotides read TGTGCCTCTCAGGTTAGCGGGAACTCCTACGAGCAGTACTTC. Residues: CASQVSGNSYEQYF. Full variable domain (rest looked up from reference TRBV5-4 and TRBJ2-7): ETGVTQSPTHLIKTRGQQVTLRCSSQSGHNTVSWYQQALGQGPQFIFQYYREEENGRGNFPPRFSGLQFPNYSSELNVNALELDDSALYLCASQVSGNSYEQYFGPGTRLTVT.

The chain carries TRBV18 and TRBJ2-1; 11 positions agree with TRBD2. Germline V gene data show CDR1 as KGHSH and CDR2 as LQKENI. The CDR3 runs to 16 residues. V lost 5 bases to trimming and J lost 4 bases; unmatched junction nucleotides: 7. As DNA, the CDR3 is TGTGCCAGCTCATCCCGACTAGCGGGGATATACAATGAGCAGTTCTTC. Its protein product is CASSSRLAGIYNEQFF. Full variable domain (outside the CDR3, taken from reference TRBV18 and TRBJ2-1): NAGVMQNPRHLVRRRGQEARLRCSPMKGHSHVYWYRQLPEEGLKFMVYLQKENIIDESGMPKERFSAEFPKEGPSILRIQQVVRGDSAAYFCASSSRLAGIYNEQFFGPGTRLTVL.

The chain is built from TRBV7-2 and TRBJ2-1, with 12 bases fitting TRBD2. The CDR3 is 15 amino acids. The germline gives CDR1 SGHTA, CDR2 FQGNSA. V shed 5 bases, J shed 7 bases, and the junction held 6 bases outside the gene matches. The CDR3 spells CASSTGTSGQNEQFF. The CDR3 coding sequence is TGTGCCAGCAGCACCGGGACTAGCGGGCAGAATGAGCAGTTCTTC.

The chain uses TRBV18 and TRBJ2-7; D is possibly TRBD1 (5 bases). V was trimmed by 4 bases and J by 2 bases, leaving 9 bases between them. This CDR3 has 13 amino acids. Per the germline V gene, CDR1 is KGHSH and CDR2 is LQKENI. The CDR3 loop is CASSQTETYEQYF. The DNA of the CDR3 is TGTGCCAGCTCACAGACAGAAACCTACGAGCAGTACTTC.

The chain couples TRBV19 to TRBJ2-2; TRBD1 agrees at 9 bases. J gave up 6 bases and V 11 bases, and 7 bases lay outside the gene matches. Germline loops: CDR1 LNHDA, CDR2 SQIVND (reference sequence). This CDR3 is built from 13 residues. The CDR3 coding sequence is TGTGCCGCGAGGGGACAGGGATCCGGGGAGCTGTTTTTT. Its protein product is CAARGQGSGELFF.

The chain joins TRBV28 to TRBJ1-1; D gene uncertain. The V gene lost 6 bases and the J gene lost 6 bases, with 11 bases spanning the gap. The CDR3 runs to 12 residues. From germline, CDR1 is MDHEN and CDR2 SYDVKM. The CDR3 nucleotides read TGTGCCAGCAGACCACCGGGATCTGAAGCTTTCTTT. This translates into CASRPPGSEAFF.

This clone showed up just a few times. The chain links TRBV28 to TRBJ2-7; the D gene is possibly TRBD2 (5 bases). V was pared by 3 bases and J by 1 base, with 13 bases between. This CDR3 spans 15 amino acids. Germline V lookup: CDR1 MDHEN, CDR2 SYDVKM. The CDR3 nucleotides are TGTGCCAGCAGTTTCGGGTATTGGGAGTCCTACGAGCAGTACTTC. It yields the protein CASSFGYWESYEQYF.

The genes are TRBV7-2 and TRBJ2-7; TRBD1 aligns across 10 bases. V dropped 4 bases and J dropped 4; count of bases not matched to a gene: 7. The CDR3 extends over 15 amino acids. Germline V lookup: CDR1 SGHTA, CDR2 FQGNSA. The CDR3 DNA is TGTGCCAGCAGCTCCAGGGGACAGGGGAGATACGAGCAGTACTTC. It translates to CASSSRGQGRYEQYF.